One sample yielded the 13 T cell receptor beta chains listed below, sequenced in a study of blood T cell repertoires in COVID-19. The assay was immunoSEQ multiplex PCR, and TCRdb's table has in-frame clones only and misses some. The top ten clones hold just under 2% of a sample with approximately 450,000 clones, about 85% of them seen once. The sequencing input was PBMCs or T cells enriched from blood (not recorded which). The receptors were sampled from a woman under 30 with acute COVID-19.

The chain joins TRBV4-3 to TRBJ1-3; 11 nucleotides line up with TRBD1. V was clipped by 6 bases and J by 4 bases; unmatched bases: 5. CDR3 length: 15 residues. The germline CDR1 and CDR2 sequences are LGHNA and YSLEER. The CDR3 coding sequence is TGCGCCAGCAGACGGACAGGGGGCTCCGGAAACACCATATATTTT. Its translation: CASRRTGGSGNTIYF.

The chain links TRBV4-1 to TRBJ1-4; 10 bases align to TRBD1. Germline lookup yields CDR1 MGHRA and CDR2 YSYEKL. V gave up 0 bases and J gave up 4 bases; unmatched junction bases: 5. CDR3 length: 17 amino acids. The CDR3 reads CASSQDRDRGVNEKLFF. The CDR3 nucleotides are TGCGCCAGCAGCCAAGACCGGGACAGGGGAGTTAATGAAAAACTGTTTTTT.

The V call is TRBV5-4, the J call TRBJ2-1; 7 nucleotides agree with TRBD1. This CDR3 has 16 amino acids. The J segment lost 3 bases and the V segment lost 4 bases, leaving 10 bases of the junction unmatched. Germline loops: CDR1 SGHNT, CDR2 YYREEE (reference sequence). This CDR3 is CASSRTGADLYNEQFF. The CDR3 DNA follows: TGTGCCAGCAGCAGAACAGGGGCAGACCTCTACAATGAGCAGTTCTTC.

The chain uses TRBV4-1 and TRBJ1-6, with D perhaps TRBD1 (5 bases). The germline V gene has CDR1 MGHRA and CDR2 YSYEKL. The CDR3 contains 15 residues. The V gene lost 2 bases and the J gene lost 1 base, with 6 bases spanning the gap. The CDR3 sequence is CASSQQGSYNSPLHF. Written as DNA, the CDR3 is TGCGCCAGCAGCCAACAGGGATCCTATAATTCACCCCTCCACTTT.

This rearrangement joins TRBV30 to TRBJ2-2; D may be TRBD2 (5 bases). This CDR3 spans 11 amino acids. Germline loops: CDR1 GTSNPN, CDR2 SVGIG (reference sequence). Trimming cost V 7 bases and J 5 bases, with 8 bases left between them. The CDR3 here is CALSGTGELFF. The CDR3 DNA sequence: TGTGCCTTAAGCGGAACCGGGGAGCTGTTTTTT.

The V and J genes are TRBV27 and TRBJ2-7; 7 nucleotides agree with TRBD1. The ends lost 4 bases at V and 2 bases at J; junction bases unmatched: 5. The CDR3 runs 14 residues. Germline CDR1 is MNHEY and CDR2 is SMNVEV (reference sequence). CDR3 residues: CASSSGQDTYEQYF. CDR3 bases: TGTGCCAGCAGTTCAGGACAGGACACCTACGAGCAGTACTTC.

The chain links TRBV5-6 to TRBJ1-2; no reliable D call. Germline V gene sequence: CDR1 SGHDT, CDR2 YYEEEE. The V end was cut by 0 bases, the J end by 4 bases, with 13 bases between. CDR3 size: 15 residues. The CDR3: CASSLANHRGYGYTF. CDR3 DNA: TGTGCCAGCAGCTTGGCCAATCACCGCGGCTATGGCTACACCTTC.

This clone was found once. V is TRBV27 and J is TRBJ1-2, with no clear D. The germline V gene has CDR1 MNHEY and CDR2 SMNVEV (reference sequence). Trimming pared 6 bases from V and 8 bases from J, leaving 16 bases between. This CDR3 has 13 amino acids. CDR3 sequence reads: CASSLGRPHGYTF. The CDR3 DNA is TGTGCCAGCAGCCTAGGGAGACCCCACGGCTACACCTTC.

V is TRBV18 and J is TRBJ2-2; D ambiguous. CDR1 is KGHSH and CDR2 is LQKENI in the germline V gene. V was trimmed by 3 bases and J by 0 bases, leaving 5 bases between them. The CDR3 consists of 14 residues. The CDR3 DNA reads TGTGCCAGCTCACCGGCGGCGAACACCGGGGAGCTGTTTTTT. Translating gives CASSPAANTGELFF. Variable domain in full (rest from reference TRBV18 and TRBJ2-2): NAGVMQNPRHLVRRRGQEARLRCSPMKGHSHVYWYRQLPEEGLKFMVYLQKENIIDESGMPKERFSAEFPKEGPSILRIQQVVRGDSAAYFCASSPAANTGELFFGEGSRLTVL.

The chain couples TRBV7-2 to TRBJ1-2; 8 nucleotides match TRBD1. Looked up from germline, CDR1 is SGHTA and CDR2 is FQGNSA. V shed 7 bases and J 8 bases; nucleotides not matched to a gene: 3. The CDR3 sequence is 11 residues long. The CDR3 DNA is TGTGCCAGCACGAGGGACAGGGGCTACACCTTC. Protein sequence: CASTRDRGYTF.

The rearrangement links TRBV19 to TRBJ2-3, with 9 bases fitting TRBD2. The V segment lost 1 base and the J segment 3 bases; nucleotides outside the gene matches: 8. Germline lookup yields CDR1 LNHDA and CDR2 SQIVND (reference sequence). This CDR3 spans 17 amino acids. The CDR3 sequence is CASSIGGGAGVTDTQYF. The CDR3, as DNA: TGTGCCAGTAGTATAGGCGGGGGGGCCGGAGTGACAGATACGCAGTATTTT. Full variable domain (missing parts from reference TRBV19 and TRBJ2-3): DGGITQSPKYLFRKEGQNVTLSCEQNLNHDAMYWYRQDPGQGLRLIYYSQIVNDFQKGDIAEGYSVSREKKESFPLTVTSAQKNPTAFYLCASSIGGGAGVTDTQYFGPGTRLTVL.

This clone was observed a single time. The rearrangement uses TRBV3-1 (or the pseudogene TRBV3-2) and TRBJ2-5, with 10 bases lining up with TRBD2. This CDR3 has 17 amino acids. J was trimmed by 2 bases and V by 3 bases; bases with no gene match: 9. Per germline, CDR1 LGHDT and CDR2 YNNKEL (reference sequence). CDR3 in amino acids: CASSHSPGTSAQETQYF. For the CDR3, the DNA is TGTGCCAGCAGCCACTCCCCCGGGACTAGCGCACAAGAGACCCAGTACTTC.

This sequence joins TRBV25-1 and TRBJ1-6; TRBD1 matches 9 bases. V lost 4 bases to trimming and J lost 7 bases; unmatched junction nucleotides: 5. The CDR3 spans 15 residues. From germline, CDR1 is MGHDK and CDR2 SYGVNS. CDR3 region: CASSALDRGNSPLHF. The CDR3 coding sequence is TGTGCCAGCAGTGCCTTGGACAGGGGCAATTCACCCCTCCACTTT.